Below, one TCR beta chain is given with its context. This clonotype was counted between two and nine times. Its antigen specificity is not known. Qualities for individual bases were not recorded, and no much larger clone is one base off. The time point label, as the study defines it: patch test 1, 2 weeks after DPC sensitization. In the paper's terms, the treatment or condition label means: therapeutic diphenylcyclopropenone sensitization with weekly scalp DPC. At each patch-test visit, blood was drawn before the patch test was applied. Patients were considered eligible if aged 18 to 70, diagnosed with alopecia and deemed suitable for DPC therapy, and patients were excluded if pregnant. Total RNA was isolated from unfractionated whole blood collected in Tempus Blood RNA tubes. The data originate from a study of human T cells and chemical hapten exposure (dated by TCRdb to 2020 to 2023). As for the study more broadly: For sensitization, 2% DPC in acetone was applied to a roughly 2 cm by roughly 2 cm area of upper inner arm skin. Throughout the study period of about 25 weeks, patients also received therapeutic DPC doses to the scalp every week. The patient cohort, mostly female, included alopecia areata with under or over 50% scalp involvement, alopecia totalis and alopecia universalis. Patient blood was sampled pre-sensitization (week 0) and at 2, 6 and about 24 weeks after DPC sensitization. Patch testing was performed on the upper back with Finn chambers containing 0.01% DPC, and the patch tests were scored after 6 days according to International Contact Dermatitis Research Group standards. Under 30 alopecia patients gave blood for TCR sequencing at one to four time points (pre-sensitization, 2, 6 and 24 weeks). The study tracked peripheral blood TCR repertoire changes in vivo during primary and secondary sensitization to the hapten diphenylcyclopropenone (DPC) in alopecia patients. Libraries were combined into a pool for sequencing, and differences in TCR yield between samples came mainly from small differences in library volumes within the pool. Here is what the overall study found, with its caveats: All patients had alopecia, a presumed autoimmune disease, so their immune response might differ from that of healthy individuals. Patch test score was positively correlated with the number of PT1 expanded TCRs, with significance at thresholds 8, 16 and 32 but not at 4. Repeated subsampling changed both the strength of the expansion versus patch-test correlation and the threshold at which that correlation became significant. No change with DPC sensitization was found in the number of TCRs above 1 in 1000 frequency, and no evidence of global repertoire structure alterations was found. Expanded TCRs formed significantly more large CDR3 similarity clusters than pre-sensitization or healthy control sets, consistent with antigen-driven responses.

Libraries were constructed by RACE. Sequenced on a NextSeq 500. Library preparation attached unique molecular identifiers to individual cDNA molecules for quantitative, reproducible TCR counting. Both TCR alpha and TCR beta chains were sequenced from each blood RNA sample. As for how the authors treated the data: A median of around 100,000 TCRs per sample was observed, with a range of roughly 23,224 to 750,000. V, J and CDR3 annotation of the TCR reads was carried out using the Decombinator software suite. To make PS versus PT1 abundance plots, every sample was subsampled to the same number of TCRs (28,000). Expanded TCRs were defined as absent before sensitization and observed at least eight times at the 2-week time point. The raw public reads went through TCRdb reprocessing: fastp at Q25, MiXCR clone calling, in-frame beta chains kept. Every CDR3 protein is listed once, alongside the most common genes and DNA of its rows. TCRdb's processing, not the authors', yielded these V and J calls. For this sample there are 79,000 or so distinct CDR3 sequences; 10% appear just once. Clones ranked in the top ten supply 1.1% to 1.5% of the sample.

The sequence derives from a woman aged 45-65 years with alopecia areata. Some clones in this sample may be carry-over from other donors' samples. This material consisted of whole blood, taken in connection with sensitization to the hapten diphenylcyclopropenone (DPC).

At the DNA level, the sequence is TGTGCCAGCAGCAACGGACAGAATCAGCCCCAGCATTTT. Its amino acids are CASSNGQNQPQHF. The chain employs TRBV3-1 and TRBJ1-5; the D segment could be TRBD1, given 6 matching bases. Its CDR3 holds 13 amino acids, cysteine through phenylalanine. Of all the DNA, just the CDR3 is kept, 39 bases in frame from base 1. V and J are truncated by 5 bases and 4 bases respectively, leaving an intervening sequence of 9 bases. Taken from the germline V gene (reference sequence), the CDR1 and CDR2 loops are LGHDT and YNNKEL.